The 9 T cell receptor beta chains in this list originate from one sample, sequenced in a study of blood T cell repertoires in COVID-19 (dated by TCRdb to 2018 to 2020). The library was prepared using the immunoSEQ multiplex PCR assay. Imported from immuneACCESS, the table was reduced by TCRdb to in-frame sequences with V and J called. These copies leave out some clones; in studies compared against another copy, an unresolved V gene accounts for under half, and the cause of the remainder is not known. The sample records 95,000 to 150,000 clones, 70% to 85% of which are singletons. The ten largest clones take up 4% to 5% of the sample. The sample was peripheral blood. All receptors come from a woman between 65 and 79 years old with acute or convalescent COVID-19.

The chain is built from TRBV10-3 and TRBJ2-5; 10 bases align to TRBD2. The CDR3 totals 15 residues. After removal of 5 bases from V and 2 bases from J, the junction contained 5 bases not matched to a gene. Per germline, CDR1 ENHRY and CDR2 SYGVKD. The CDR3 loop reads CAISSGTSVQETQYF. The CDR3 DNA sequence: TGTGCCATCAGTTCCGGGACTAGCGTTCAAGAGACCCAGTACTTC.

The DNA of the CDR3 is TGTGCCAGCAGTTCCCTGACTAGCGGGGGGGATACGCAGTATTTT. Translated, it gives CASSSLTSGGDTQYF. The gene calls are TRBV6-5 and TRBJ2-3; 13 bases map to TRBD2. The germline CDR1 and CDR2 sequences are MNHEY and SVGAGI. Trimming at V came to 4 bases and at J to 6 bases, leaving 4 bases not matched to a gene. The CDR3 runs 15 residues.

The CDR3 nucleotides are TGCGCCAGCAGCCAAGTCGCGACCGGAGGACGGAATTCACCCCTCCACTTT. Residues: CASSQVATGGRNSPLHF. The chain is built from TRBV4-3 and TRBJ1-6, with unresolved D. Between the trimmed V and J ends, which lost 1 base and 7 bases, there was a span of 17 bases. The CDR3 spans 17 residues. Looked up from germline, CDR1 is LGHNA and CDR2 is YSLEER.

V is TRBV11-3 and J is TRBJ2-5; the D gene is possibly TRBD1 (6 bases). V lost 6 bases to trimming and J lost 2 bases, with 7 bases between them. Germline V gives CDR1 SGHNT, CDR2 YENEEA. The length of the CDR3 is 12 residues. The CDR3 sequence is CASRGQQETQYF. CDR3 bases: TGTGCCAGCAGAGGACAGCAAGAGACCCAGTACTTC.

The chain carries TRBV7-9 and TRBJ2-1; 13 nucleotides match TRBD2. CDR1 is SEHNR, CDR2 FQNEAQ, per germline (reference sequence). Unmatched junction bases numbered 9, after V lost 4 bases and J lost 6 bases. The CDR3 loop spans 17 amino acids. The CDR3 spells CASSSGSTSGGANEQFF. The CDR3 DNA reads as TGTGCCAGCAGCTCCGGCTCTACTAGCGGGGGGGCCAATGAGCAGTTCTTC.

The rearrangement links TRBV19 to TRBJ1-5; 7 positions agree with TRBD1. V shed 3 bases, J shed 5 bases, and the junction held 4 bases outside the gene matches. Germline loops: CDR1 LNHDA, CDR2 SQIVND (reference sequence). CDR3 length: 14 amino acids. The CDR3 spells CASSMTGLYQPQHF. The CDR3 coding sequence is TGTGCCAGTAGTATGACAGGGTTATATCAGCCCCAGCATTTT.

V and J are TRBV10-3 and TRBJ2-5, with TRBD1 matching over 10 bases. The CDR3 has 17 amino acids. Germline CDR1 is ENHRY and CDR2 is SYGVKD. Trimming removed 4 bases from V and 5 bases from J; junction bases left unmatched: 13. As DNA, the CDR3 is TGTGCCATCAGTGCCTCAACCGGGACAGGGGTCAGGGAGACCCAGTACTTC. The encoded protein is CAISASTGTGVRETQYF.

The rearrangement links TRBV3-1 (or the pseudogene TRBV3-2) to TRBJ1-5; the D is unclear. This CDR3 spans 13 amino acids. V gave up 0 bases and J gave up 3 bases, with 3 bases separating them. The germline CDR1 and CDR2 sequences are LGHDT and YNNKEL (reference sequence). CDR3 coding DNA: TGTGCCAGCAGCCAAGATATCAATCAGCCCCAGCATTTT. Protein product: CASSQDINQPQHF.

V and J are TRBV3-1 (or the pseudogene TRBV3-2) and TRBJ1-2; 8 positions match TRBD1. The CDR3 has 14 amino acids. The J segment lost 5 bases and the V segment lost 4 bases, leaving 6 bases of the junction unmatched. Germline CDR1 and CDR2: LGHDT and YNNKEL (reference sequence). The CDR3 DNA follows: TGTGCCAGCAGCCCAGCCGACAGGGGTTATGGCTACACCTTC. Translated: CASSPADRGYGYTF.